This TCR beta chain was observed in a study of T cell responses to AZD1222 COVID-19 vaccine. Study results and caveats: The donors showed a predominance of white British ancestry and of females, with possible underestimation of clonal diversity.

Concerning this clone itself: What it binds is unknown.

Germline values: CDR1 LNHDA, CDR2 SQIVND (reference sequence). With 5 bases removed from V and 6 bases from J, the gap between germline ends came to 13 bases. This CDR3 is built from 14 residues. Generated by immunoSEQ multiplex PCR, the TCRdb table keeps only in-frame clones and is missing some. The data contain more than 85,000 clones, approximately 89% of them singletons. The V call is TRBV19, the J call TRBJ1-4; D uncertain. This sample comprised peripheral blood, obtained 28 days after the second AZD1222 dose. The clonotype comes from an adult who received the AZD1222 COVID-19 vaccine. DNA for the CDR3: TGTGCCAGTAGTGGCCTTTTGAGTCATGAAAAACTGTTTTTT. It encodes CASSGLLSHEKLFF.